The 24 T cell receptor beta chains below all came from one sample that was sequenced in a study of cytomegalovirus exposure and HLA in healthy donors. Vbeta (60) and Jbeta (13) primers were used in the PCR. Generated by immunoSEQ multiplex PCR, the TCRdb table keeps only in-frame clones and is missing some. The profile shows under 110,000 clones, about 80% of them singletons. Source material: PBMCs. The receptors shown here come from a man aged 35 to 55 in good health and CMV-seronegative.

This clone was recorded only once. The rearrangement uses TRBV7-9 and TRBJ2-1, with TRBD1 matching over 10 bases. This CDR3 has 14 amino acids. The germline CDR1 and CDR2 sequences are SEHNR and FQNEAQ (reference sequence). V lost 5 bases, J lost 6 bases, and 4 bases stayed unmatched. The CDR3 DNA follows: TGTGCCAGCAGCCACCGGGACAGGGGCAATGAGCAGTTCTTC. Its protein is CASSHRDRGNEQFF.

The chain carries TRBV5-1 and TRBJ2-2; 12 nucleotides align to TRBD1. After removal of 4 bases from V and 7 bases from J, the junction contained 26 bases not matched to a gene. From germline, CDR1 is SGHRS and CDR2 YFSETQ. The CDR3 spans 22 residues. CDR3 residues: CASSTNYRDRGRGVSLNGELFF. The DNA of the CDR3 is TGCGCCAGCAGCACAAACTACCGGGACAGGGGGCGCGGTGTTAGTTTGAACGGGGAGCTGTTTTTT.

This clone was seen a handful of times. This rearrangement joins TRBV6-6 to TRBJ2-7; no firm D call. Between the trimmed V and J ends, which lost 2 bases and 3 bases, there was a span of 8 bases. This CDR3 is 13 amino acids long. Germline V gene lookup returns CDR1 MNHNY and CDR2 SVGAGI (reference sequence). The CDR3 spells CASSYEDDYEQYV. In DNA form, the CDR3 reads TGTGCCAGCAGTTACGAGGACGACTACGAGCAGTACGTC.

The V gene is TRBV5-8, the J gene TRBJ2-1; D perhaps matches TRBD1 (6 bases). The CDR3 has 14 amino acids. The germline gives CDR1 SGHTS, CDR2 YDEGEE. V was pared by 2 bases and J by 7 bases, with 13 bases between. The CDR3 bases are TGTGCCAGCAGCTTACAGGGTAATCAGAATGAGCAGTTCTTC. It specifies CASSLQGNQNEQFF.

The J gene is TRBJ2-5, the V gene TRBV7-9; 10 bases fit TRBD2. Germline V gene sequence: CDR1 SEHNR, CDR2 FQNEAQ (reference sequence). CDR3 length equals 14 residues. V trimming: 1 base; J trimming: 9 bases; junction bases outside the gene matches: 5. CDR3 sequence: CASSLDVSGGAQYF. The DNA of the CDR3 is TGTGCCAGCAGCTTAGATGTCAGCGGGGGGGCCCAGTACTTC.

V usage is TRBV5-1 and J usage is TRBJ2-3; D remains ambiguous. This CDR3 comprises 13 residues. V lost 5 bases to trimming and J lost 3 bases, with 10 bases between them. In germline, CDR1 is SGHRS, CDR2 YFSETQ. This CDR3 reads CASRSGGTDTQYF. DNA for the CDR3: TGCGCCAGCAGGTCGGGTGGGACAGATACGCAGTATTTT.

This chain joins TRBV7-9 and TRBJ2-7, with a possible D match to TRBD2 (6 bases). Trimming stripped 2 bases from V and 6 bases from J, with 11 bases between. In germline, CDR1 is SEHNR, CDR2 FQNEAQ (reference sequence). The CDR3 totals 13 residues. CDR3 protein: CASSLLTAGEQYV. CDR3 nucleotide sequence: TGTGCCAGCAGCTTACTGACAGCGGGCGAGCAGTACGTC.

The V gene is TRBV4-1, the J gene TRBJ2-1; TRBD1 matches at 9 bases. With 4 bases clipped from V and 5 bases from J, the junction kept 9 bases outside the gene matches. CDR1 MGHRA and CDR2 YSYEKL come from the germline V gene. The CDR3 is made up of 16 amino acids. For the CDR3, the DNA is TGCGCCAGCAGCCCGTTCGGGACAGGGATAGACAATGAGCAGTTCTTC. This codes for CASSPFGTGIDNEQFF.

The CDR3, as DNA: TGTGCCAGCAGCCGGACAGGGGATGGGGAGCTGTTTTTT. It specifies CASSRTGDGELFF. J is TRBJ2-2 and V is TRBV7-9; TRBD1 matches at 9 bases. The CDR3 is 13 amino acids. The J segment lost 8 bases and the V segment lost 5 bases, leaving 3 bases of the junction unmatched. CDR1 is SEHNR and CDR2 is FQNEAQ in the germline V gene (reference sequence).

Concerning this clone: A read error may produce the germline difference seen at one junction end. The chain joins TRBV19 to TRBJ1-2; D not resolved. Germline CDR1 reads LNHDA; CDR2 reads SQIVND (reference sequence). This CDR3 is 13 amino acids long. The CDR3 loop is CASSIIGNYGYTF. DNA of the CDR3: TGTGCCAGTAGTATAATCGGAAACTACGGCTACACCTTC.

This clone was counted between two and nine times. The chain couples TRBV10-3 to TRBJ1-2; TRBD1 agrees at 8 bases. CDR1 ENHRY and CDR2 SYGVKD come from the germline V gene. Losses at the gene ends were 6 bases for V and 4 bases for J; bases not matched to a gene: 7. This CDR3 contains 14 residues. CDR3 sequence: CAIRPQGGIYGYTF. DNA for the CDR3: TGTGCCATCAGGCCACAGGGGGGAATCTATGGCTACACCTTC.

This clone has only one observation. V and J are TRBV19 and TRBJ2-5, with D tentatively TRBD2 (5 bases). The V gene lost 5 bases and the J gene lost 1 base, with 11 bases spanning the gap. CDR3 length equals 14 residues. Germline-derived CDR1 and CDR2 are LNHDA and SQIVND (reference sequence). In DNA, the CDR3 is TGTGCCAGTAGTCTTACCCGGGGCCAAGAGACCCAGTACTTC. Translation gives CASSLTRGQETQYF.

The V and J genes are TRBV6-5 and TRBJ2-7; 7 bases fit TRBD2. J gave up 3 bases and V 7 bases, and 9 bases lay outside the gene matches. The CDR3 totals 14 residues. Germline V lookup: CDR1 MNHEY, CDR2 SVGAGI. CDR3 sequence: CASKDHPGGYEQYV. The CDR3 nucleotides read TGTGCCAGCAAGGACCACCCGGGGGGCTACGAGCAGTACGTC.

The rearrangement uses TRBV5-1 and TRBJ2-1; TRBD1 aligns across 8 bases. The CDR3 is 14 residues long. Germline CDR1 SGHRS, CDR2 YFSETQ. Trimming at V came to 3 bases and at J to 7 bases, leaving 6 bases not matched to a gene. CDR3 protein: CASSSDRAGNEQFF. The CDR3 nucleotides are TGCGCCAGCAGCTCGGACAGGGCGGGAAATGAGCAGTTCTTC. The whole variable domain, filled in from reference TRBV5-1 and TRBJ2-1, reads KAGVTQTPRYLIKTRGQQVTLSCSPISGHRSVSWYQQTPGQGLQFLFEYFSETQRNKGNFPGRFSGRQFSNSRSEMNVSTLELGDSALYLCASSSDRAGNEQFFGPGTRLTVL.

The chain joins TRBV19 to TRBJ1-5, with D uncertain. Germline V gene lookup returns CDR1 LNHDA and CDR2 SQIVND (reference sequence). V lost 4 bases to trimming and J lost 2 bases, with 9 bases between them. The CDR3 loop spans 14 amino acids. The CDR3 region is CASSTPGGNQPQHF. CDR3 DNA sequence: TGTGCCAGTAGTACCCCCGGGGGCAATCAGCCCCAGCATTTT.

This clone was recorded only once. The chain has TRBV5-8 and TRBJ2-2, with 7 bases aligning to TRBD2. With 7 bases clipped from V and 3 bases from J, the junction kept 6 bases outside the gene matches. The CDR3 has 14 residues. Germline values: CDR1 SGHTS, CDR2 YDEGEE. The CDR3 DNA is TGTGCCAGCCGCGCACGGGGGGACACCGGGGAGCTGTTTTTT. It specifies CASRARGDTGELFF.

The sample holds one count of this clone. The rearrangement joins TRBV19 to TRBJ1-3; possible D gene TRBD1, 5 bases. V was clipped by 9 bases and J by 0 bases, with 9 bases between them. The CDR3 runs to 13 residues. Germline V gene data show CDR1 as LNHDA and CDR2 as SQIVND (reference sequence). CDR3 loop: CASRAYSGNTIYF. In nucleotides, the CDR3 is TGTGCCAGCAGGGCCTACTCTGGAAACACCATATATTTT.

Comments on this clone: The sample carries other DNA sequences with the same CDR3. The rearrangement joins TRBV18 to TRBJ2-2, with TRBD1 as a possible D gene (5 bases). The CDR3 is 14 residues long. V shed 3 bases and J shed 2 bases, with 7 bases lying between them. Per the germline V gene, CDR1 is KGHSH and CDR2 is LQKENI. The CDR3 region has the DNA TGTGCCAGCTCACCTGGACAAAACACCGGGGAGCTGTTTTTT. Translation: CASSPGQNTGELFF.

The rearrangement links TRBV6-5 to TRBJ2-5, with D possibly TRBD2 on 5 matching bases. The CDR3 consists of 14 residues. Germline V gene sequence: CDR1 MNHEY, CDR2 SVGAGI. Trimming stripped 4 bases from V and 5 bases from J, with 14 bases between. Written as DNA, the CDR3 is TGTGCCAGCAGTTCTGCCCGGGGAAGGGAGACCCAGTACTTC. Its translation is CASSSARGRETQYF.

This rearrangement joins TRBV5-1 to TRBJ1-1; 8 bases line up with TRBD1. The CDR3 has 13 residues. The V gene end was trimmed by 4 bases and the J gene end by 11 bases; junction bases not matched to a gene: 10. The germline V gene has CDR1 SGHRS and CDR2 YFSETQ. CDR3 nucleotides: TGCGCCAGCAGCAAAGACAGGGGAGGGTGGGCTTTCTTT. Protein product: CASSKDRGGWAFF.

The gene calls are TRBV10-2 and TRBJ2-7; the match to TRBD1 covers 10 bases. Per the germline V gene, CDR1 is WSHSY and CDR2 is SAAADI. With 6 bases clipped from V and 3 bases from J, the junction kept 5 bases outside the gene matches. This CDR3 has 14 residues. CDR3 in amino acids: CASRRGDRGYEQYV. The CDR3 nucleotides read TGCGCCAGCAGACGTGGGGACAGGGGCTACGAGCAGTACGTC.

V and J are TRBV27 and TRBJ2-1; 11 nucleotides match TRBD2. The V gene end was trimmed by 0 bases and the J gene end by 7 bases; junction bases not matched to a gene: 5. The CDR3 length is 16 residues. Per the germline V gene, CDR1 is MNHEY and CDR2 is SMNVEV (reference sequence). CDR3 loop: CASSLSTSGAGNEQFF. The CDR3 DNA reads TGTGCCAGCAGTTTATCGACTAGCGGGGCGGGGAATGAGCAGTTCTTC.

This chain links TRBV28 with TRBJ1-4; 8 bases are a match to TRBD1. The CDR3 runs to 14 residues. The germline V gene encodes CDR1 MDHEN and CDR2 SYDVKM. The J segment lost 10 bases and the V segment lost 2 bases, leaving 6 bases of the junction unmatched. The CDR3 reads CASSLGQGEGKLFF. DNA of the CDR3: TGTGCCAGCAGTTTAGGACAGGGCGAAGGAAAACTGTTTTTT.

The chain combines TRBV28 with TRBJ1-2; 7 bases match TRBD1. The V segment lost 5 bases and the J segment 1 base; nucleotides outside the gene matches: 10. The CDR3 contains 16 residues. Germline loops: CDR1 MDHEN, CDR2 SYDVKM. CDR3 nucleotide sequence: TGTGCCAGCAGTCGCGCCGGGACAGAAAGTAACTATGGCTACACCTTC. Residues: CASSRAGTESNYGYTF.